The T cell receptor beta chain described here comes from a study of Graves' ophthalmopathy and Graves' hyperthyroidism. The V and J ends lost 6 bases and 6 bases respectively, with 15 bases between them. The CDR3 contains 13 residues. Germline CDR1 is DFQATT and CDR2 is SNEGSKA (reference sequence). This clonotype was detected a few times. From RNA, the CDR3 regions of TCR beta chains were amplified and sequenced. Following a first-round RT-PCR that used HTBI primers, a second-round multiplex PCR was carried out. TCRdb reanalysed the multiplex PCR reads using MiXCR and keeps one entry per CDR3 protein. Altogether 600,000 to 650,000 distinct CDR3 sequences are present, about a fifth being singletons, with the ten largest covering around 6.5%.

The sequence was obtained from a woman aged 18-30 years with stable Graves' hyperthyroidism. Some clones in this sample may be carry-over from other donors' samples. The rearrangement joins TRBV20-1 to TRBJ1-5; perhaps TRBD1 as D (6 bases). The source material was peripheral blood. The CDR3 region has the DNA TGCAGTGCACAGACAGGCTCTTTTCAGCCCCAGCATTTT. This codes for CSAQTGSFQPQHF.